Each of the 21 T cell receptor beta chains below was sequenced from the same sample in a study of memory CD4+ T cells and cytomegalovirus serostatus. The sort gate was single viable CD3+CD4+CD8-CD45RO+ cells for memory CD4+ T cells. TCRdb keeps only in-frame clones here, not all; method: immunoSEQ multiplex PCR. The repertoire has approximately 74,000 clones, about 80% of them found once; the top ten carry about 4.3%. The sequencing sample was made of memory CD4+ T cells from blood. The receptors were sampled from an adult in good health and CMV-seropositive.

The J gene is TRBJ2-2, the V gene TRBV4-1; 11 bases match TRBD2. J was trimmed by 5 bases and V by 7 bases; bases with no gene match: 12. CDR1 is MGHRA, CDR2 YSYEKL, per germline. The CDR3 contains 17 residues. CDR3 DNA: TGCGCCAGCACCCCCTTGCTAGCGGGGGGATGGACCGGGGAGCTGTTTTTT. The encoded protein is CASTPLLAGGWTGELFF.

The chain carries TRBV7-9 and TRBJ1-1, with D possibly matching TRBD1 (5 bases). Germline CDR1 SEHNR, CDR2 FQNEAQ (reference sequence). Trimming left V 3 bases short and J 8 bases short, with 10 bases between. The CDR3 runs to 12 residues. The DNA for the CDR3 is TGTGCCAGCAGCTTTGTTGGGACCGAAGCTTTCTTT. This translates into CASSFVGTEAFF.

This clone was observed a single time. The chain combines TRBV6-5 with TRBJ1-5, with D perhaps matching TRBD1 (6 bases). There are 13 residues in the CDR3. Germline lookup yields CDR1 MNHEY and CDR2 SVGAGI. Between the trimmed V and J ends, which lost 6 bases and 4 bases, there was a span of 10 bases. This chain's CDR3 is CASSVDSNQPQHF. CDR3 DNA: TGTGCCAGCAGCGTGGACAGTAATCAGCCCCAGCATTTT.

Here the CDR3 DNA reads TGTGCCAGCAGCCTCAGGGGGGCTGGAAACACCATATATTTT. Amino acid sequence: CASSLRGAGNTIYF. This chain uses TRBV6-6 with TRBJ1-3, with TRBD1 matching 7 bases. In germline, CDR1 is MNHNY, CDR2 SVGAGI (reference sequence). V dropped 6 bases and J dropped 2; count of bases not matched to a gene: 4. The CDR3 loop spans 14 amino acids.

This clone appeared a few times. The chain employs TRBV30 and TRBJ2-1; D possibly corresponds to TRBD2 (6 bases). The CDR3 has 17 amino acids. V was pared by 1 base and J by 6 bases, with 22 bases between. Germline CDR1 GTSNPN, CDR2 SVGIG (reference sequence). This chain's CDR3 is CAWSGMIEWRGSNEQFF. The CDR3 DNA follows: TGTGCCTGGAGTGGGATGATAGAGTGGCGGGGTTCCAATGAGCAGTTCTTC.

This chain joins TRBV5-1 and TRBJ2-3; perhaps TRBD1 as D (6 bases). This CDR3 is 16 amino acids long. V was cut by 1 base and J by 5 bases, with 17 bases left in between. CDR1 SGHRS and CDR2 YFSETQ come from the germline V gene. For the CDR3, the DNA is TGCGCCAGCAGCTTGATCCCCTCTATCAGGGGAGATACGCAGTATTTT. Residues: CASSLIPSIRGDTQYF.

The chain carries TRBV6-1 and TRBJ1-3, with D possibly being TRBD1 (5 bases). Germline V gives CDR1 MNHNS, CDR2 SASEGT. The CDR3 sequence is 15 residues long. V was cut by 5 bases and J by 1 base, with 12 bases left in between. The CDR3 DNA reads as TGTGCCAGCAGTTCACAGGTCGAATCTGGAAACACCATATATTTT. It translates to CASSSQVESGNTIYF.

The chain employs TRBV5-1 and TRBJ2-3; possible D gene TRBD1, 6 bases. The CDR3 consists of 16 residues. CDR1 is SGHRS and CDR2 is YFSETQ in the germline V gene. Trimming took off 4 bases at V and 4 bases at J, with 19 bases between the two ends. The CDR3 DNA reads as TGCGCCAGCAGCGCCGGTGGGGGCGCACTTGCAGATACGCAGTATTTT. This translates into CASSAGGGALADTQYF.

J is TRBJ2-1 and V is TRBV7-8, with no clear D. The CDR3 spans 16 residues. V gave up 7 bases and J gave up 0 bases, with 16 bases separating them. In germline, CDR1 is SGHVS, CDR2 FQNEAQ. The CDR3 spells CASTPLGWGSYNEQFF. The CDR3 nucleotides read TGTGCCAGCACTCCCCTAGGATGGGGCTCCTACAATGAGCAGTTCTTC.

This clone was recorded once. This chain joins TRBV7-2 and TRBJ2-3; the match to TRBD2 covers 9 bases. The length of the CDR3 is 15 residues. Germline trimming cut 6 bases from V and 1 base from J; bases unmatched to any gene: 5. Germline assignment: CDR1 SGHTA and CDR2 FQGNSA. The CDR3 loop is CASRRTSDRTDTQYF. The CDR3 DNA reads as TGTGCCAGCAGACGGACTAGCGATCGCACAGATACGCAGTATTTT.

The chain carries TRBV28 and TRBJ2-7; D might be TRBD1 (6 bases). Germline CDR1 MDHEN, CDR2 SYDVKM. The CDR3 extends over 16 amino acids. V dropped 3 bases and J dropped 0 bases, with 15 bases sitting between them. The DNA for the CDR3 is TGTGCCAGCAGTTTCCGCACGGACAGACCCTCCTACGAGCAGTACTTC. Amino acid sequence: CASSFRTDRPSYEQYF.

The rearrangement joins TRBV25-1 to TRBJ1-5; D remains ambiguous. Germline assignment: CDR1 MGHDK and CDR2 SYGVNS. V was pared by 6 bases and J by 4 bases, with 10 bases between. The CDR3 is 13 residues long. The CDR3 loop reads CASSGEGNQPQHF. The CDR3 region has the DNA TGTGCCAGCAGCGGTGAAGGAAATCAGCCCCAGCATTTT.

This chain's CDR3 is CASRVTVEAFF. Written as DNA, the CDR3 is TGTGCCAGCAGGGTGACAGTCGAAGCTTTCTTT. The rearrangement uses TRBV6-1 and TRBJ1-1; perhaps TRBD1 as D (5 bases). Germline lookup yields CDR1 MNHNS and CDR2 SASEGT. V was shortened by 6 bases and J by 8 bases, with 10 bases between the two germline ends. The CDR3 extends over 11 amino acids.

V usage is TRBV5-1 and J usage is TRBJ1-1; the D gene is possibly TRBD1 (6 bases). V was cut by 2 bases and J by 3 bases, with 8 bases left in between. Germline lookup yields CDR1 SGHRS and CDR2 YFSETQ. The CDR3 has 13 amino acids. The DNA of the CDR3 is TGCGCCAGCAGCTTACAGGGCCACACTGAAGCTTTCTTT. Its protein product is CASSLQGHTEAFF.

The genes are TRBV5-1 and TRBJ2-3; possibly TRBD2 for D (5 bases). V lost 4 bases, J lost 0 bases, and 12 bases lay in between. Germline V CDR1 and CDR2: SGHRS, YFSETQ. The length of the CDR3 is 15 residues. The CDR3 protein is CASSGEGYSTDTQYF. The CDR3, as DNA: TGCGCCAGCAGCGGAGAGGGCTACAGCACAGATACGCAGTATTTT. Combining the CDR3 with reference TRBV5-1 and TRBJ2-3 gives the whole variable domain KAGVTQTPRYLIKTRGQQVTLSCSPISGHRSVSWYQQTPGQGLQFLFEYFSETQRNKGNFPGRFSGRQFSNSRSEMNVSTLELGDSALYLCASSGEGYSTDTQYFGPGTRLTVL.

The gene calls are TRBV6-5 and TRBJ2-4; TRBD1 agrees at 8 bases. Germline-derived CDR1 and CDR2 are MNHEY and SVGAGI. The CDR3 spans 14 residues. V dropped 6 bases and J dropped 7; count of bases not matched to a gene: 8. The CDR3 bases are TGTGCCAGCAGCATACTTGGACAGGGCAACATTCAGTACTTC. This translates into CASSILGQGNIQYF.

The V gene is TRBV15, the J gene TRBJ2-5; no reliable D call. CDR1 is LNHNV and CDR2 is YYDKDF in the germline V gene (reference sequence). Trimming removed 2 bases at V and 0 bases at J, with 1 base between. This CDR3 has 12 amino acids. Written as DNA, the CDR3 is TGTGCCACCAGCAGACACCAAGAGACCCAGTACTTC. It specifies CATSRHQETQYF.

This chain uses TRBV28 with TRBJ2-4, with D possibly being TRBD2 (5 bases). The CDR3 runs to 12 residues. V was trimmed by 3 bases and J by 9 bases, leaving 9 bases between them. The germline V gene has CDR1 MDHEN and CDR2 SYDVKM. CDR3 amino acids: CASSFGSGIQYF. The DNA for the CDR3 is TGTGCCAGCAGTTTTGGGAGTGGCATTCAGTACTTC.

The gene calls are TRBV28 and TRBJ1-4; tentative D call: TRBD1 (6 bases). From germline, CDR1 is MDHEN and CDR2 SYDVKM. V gave up 5 bases and J gave up 6 bases, with 16 bases separating them. The CDR3 contains 15 residues. The CDR3 DNA is TGTGCCAGCAGTGACCGACAGGACTCTTATGAAAAACTGTTTTTT. This codes for CASSDRQDSYEKLFF. The entire variable domain, with the rest obtained from reference TRBV28 and TRBJ1-4, is as follows: DVKVTQSSRYLVKRTGEKVFLECVQDMDHENMFWYRQDPGLGLRLIYFSYDVKMKEKGDIPEGYSVSREKKERFSLILESASTNQTSMYLCASSDRQDSYEKLFFGSGTQLSVL.

This rearrangement joins TRBV5-4 to TRBJ2-5, with 9 bases matching TRBD2. V dropped 0 bases and J dropped 1; count of bases not matched to a gene: 1. Germline lookup yields CDR1 SGHNT and CDR2 YYREEE (reference sequence). The CDR3 is 15 amino acids. The CDR3 spells CASSLGLAVQETQYF. The CDR3 DNA is TGTGCCAGCAGCTTGGGACTAGCGGTCCAAGAGACCCAGTACTTC.

CDR3 in amino acids: CASSQGGGRNAEAFF. Here the CDR3 DNA reads TGCGCCAGCAGCCAAGGGGGGGGGCGCAACGCTGAAGCTTTCTTT. The chain links TRBV4-1 to TRBJ1-1; D might be TRBD1 (6 bases). The CDR3 covers 15 residues. Looked up from germline, CDR1 is MGHRA and CDR2 is YSYEKL. The V end lost 1 base, the J end lost 6 bases, and 15 bases lay between the germline ends.